Listed below are T cell receptor beta chains from one sample, sequenced in a study of shared clonotypes between healthy human individuals. Sequencing used immunoSEQ multiplex PCR; TCRdb keeps in-frame clones, though not all of them. The sample lists some 1.4 million clones, 96% occurring once. Sequencing input: naive CD4+ T cells sorted from blood. These receptor sequences come from a man aged 30-40 years in good health. Both conserved end residues are part of each CDR3. A D gene is named only where the DNA matches it firmly. Expanded clones are given a class, and other clones once, few, many or no size at all.

CDR3nt: TGTGCCATCGCGATGGTTTTCTCTGGAAACACCATATATTTT
CDR3aa: CAIAMVFSGNTIYF
v_gene: TRBV6-1
d_gene: .
j_gene: TRBJ1-3
abundance: .

CDR3nt: TGTGCCAGCAGTTTGAGCGGGAGGGGCTACACCTTC
CDR3aa: CASSLSGRGYTF
v_gene: TRBV28
d_gene: .
j_gene: TRBJ1-2
abundance: .

CDR3nt: TGTGCTAGTGGAGGGAGGATGGATGAGCAGTTCTTC
CDR3aa: CASGGRMDEQFF
v_gene: TRBV12-5
d_gene: .
j_gene: TRBJ2-1
abundance: .

CDR3nt: TGCGCCAGCAGCGCCGGGGACAGCACAGATACGCAGTATTTT
CDR3aa: CASSAGDSTDTQYF
v_gene: TRBV5-1
d_gene: .
j_gene: TRBJ2-3
abundance: .

CDR3nt: TGTGCCAGCAGCTCCATCCTGGCCTACGAGCAGTACTTC
CDR3aa: CASSSILAYEQYF
v_gene: TRBV7-3
d_gene: .
j_gene: TRBJ2-7
abundance: .

CDR3nt: TGCGCCAGCACCCCGGGGGCGGTAGATACGCAGTATTTT
CDR3aa: CASTPGAVDTQYF
v_gene: TRBV5-1
d_gene: .
j_gene: TRBJ2-3
abundance: .

CDR3nt: TGTGCCAGCAGCTATAGCTCCGGGACAGGGTCTTACAATGAGCAGTTCTTC
CDR3aa: CASSYSSGTGSYNEQFF
v_gene: TRBV9
d_gene: TRBD1
j_gene: TRBJ2-1
abundance: .

CDR3nt: TGTGCCAGTAGTATGAGGGGCGAGCAGTACTTC
CDR3aa: CASSMRGEQYF
v_gene: TRBV19
d_gene: .
j_gene: TRBJ2-7
abundance: .

CDR3nt: TGTGCCAGCAGCGTAGGAACAAATACCATATATTTT
CDR3aa: CASSVGTNTIYF
v_gene: TRBV9
d_gene: .
j_gene: TRBJ1-3
abundance: .

CDR3nt: TGTGCCAGCAGCGAAATTACGTTGGGGGGCCCTTACAATGAGCAGTTCTTC
CDR3aa: CASSEITLGGPYNEQFF
v_gene: TRBV7-6
d_gene: .
j_gene: TRBJ2-1
abundance: .

CDR3nt: TGTGCCAGCAGCACATTGCTAGGCGATACGCAGTATTTT
CDR3aa: CASSTLLGDTQYF
v_gene: TRBV5-5
d_gene: .
j_gene: TRBJ2-3
abundance: .

CDR3nt: TGTGCCAGCTCGCCGAGGACAGGAAATGAGCAGTTCTTC
CDR3aa: CASSPRTGNEQFF
v_gene: TRBV18
d_gene: TRBD1
j_gene: TRBJ2-1
abundance: .

CDR3nt: TGTGCCAGCAGTGTGACCCCAGGGGTAAGCTCCTACGAGCAGTACTTC
CDR3aa: CASSVTPGVSSYEQYF
v_gene: TRBV6-1
d_gene: .
j_gene: TRBJ2-7
abundance: .

CDR3nt: TGTGCCAGCAGGACGGACAGGGAGGGAACTTCAACTAATGAAAAACTGTTTTTT
CDR3aa: CASRTDREGTSTNEKLFF
v_gene: TRBV28
d_gene: TRBD1
j_gene: TRBJ1-4
abundance: few

CDR3nt: TGTGCCAGCAGCTTAGGAGGGCGGTCCCTTGGGGCCAACGTCCTGACTTTC
CDR3aa: CASSLGGRSLGANVLTF
v_gene: TRBV7-8
d_gene: .
j_gene: TRBJ2-6
abundance: .

CDR3nt: TGTGCCAGCAGCCCGGTCGCGGGAGGGCTAGAGACCCAGTACTTC
CDR3aa: CASSPVAGGLETQYF
v_gene: TRBV7-2
d_gene: TRBD2
j_gene: TRBJ2-5
abundance: .

CDR3nt: TGTGCCAGCAGTGTGGACAGGTCCCCTGGAAACACCATATATTTT
CDR3aa: CASSVDRSPGNTIYF
v_gene: TRBV2
d_gene: TRBD1
j_gene: TRBJ1-3
abundance: .

CDR3nt: TGTGCCAGTAGTACTATAACAGGGGACCCGGCCGCTTTCTTT
CDR3aa: CASSTITGDPAAFF
v_gene: TRBV19
d_gene: TRBD1
j_gene: TRBJ1-1
abundance: .

CDR3nt: TGCGCCAGCAGCCAATACCGGACTAGCGACCACGAGCAGTACTTC
CDR3aa: CASSQYRTSDHEQYF
v_gene: TRBV4-3
d_gene: TRBD2
j_gene: TRBJ2-7
abundance: few

CDR3nt: TGTGCCAGCAGCTTGGGTCTCAGGGGCCAAGAGACCCAGTACTTC
CDR3aa: CASSLGLRGQETQYF
v_gene: TRBV5-6
d_gene: .
j_gene: TRBJ2-5
abundance: .

CDR3nt: TGCGCCAGCAGCCAAGGGAGAATGAACACTGAAGCTTTCTTT
CDR3aa: CASSQGRMNTEAFF
v_gene: TRBV4-1
d_gene: .
j_gene: TRBJ1-1
abundance: .

CDR3nt: TGTGCCAGCAGCTTACACGGAGCTAACTATGGCTACACCTTC
CDR3aa: CASSLHGANYGYTF
v_gene: TRBV7-9
d_gene: .
j_gene: TRBJ1-2
abundance: once